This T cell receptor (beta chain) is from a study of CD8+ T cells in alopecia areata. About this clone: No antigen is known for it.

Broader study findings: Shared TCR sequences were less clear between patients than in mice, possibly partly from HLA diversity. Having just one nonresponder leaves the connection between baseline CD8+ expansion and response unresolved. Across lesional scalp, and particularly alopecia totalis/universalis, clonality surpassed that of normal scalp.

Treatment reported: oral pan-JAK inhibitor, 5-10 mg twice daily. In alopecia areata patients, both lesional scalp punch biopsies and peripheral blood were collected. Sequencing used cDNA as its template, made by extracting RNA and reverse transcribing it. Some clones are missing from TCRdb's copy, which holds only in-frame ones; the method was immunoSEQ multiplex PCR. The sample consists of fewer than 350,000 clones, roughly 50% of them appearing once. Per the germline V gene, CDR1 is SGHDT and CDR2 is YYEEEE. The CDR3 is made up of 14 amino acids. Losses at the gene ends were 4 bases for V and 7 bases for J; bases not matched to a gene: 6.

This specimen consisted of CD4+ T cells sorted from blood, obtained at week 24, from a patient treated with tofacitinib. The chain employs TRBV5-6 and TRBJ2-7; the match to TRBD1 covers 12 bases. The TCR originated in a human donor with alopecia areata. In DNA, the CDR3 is TGTGCCAGCAGCCGGGGACAGGGGGCTTGGGAGCAGTACTTC. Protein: CASSRGQGAWEQYF.